This T cell receptor beta chain was identified in a study of T cell responses to AZD1222 COVID-19 vaccine. Study-level information: Recipients boosted at about 4 weeks or about 12 weeks are pooled. Study-wide points: Repertoire collection took place solely once the T cell response had peaked. Elevations in Spike-specific TCR breadth and depth followed administration of two AZD1222 doses. Donors were largely white British and mainly female; clonal diversity was possibly underestimated.

The CDR3 covers 13 residues. The germline V gene has CDR1 SGDLS and CDR2 YYNGEE. Trimming took 4 bases from V and 0 from J, leaving 7 bases between them. Regarding this clone: What it binds is not known.

Here immunoSEQ multiplex PCR was the method, and the copy in TCRdb shows in-frame clones only, minus some. The sample contains tens of thousands of clones, roughly 90% of which appear only once. The source material was peripheral blood, sampled on day 0 of AZD1222 vaccination. The clonotype was recovered from an adult in good health. The chain carries TRBV9 and TRBJ1-1; D is unclear. This chain's CDR3 is CASSPEVNTEAFF. CDR3 sequence (DNA): TGTGCCAGCAGCCCGGAGGTGAACACTGAAGCTTTCTTT.